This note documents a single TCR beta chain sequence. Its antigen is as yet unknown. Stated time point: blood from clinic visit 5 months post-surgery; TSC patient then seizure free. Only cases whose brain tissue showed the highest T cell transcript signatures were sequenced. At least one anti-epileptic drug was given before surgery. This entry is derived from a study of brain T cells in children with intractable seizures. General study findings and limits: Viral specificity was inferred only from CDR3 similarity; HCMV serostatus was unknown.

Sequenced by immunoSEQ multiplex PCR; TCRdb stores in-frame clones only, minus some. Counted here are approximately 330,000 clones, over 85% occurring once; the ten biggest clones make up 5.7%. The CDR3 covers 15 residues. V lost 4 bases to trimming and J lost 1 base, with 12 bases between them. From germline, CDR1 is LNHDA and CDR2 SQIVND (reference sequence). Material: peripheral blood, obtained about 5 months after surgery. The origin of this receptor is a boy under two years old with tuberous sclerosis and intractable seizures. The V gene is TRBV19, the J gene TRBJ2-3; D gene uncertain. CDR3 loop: CASSTSGWRTDTQYF. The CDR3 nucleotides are TGTGCCAGTAGTACGTCAGGATGGCGCACAGATACGCAGTATTTT.